The source of this TCR beta chain is a study of cytomegalovirus exposure and HLA in healthy donors. Regarding the study as a whole: Donors were assumed by presence/absence analyses to have roughly uniform sequencing depth. There were 150 to 200 TCR beta chains listed as cytomegalovirus-associated. Several top significant clusters appeared, in a later analysis, to be linked to common viral pathogens.

Details on this clone: The target antigen is unknown.

Trimming removed 0 bases at V and 4 bases at J, with 9 bases between. Germline values: CDR1 MNHNY, CDR2 SVGAGI (reference sequence). CDR3 length equals 14 residues. Primers included in the PCR were 60 Vbeta and 13 Jbeta primers. Measured with immunoSEQ multiplex PCR; TCRdb has only the in-frame clones, and not every one. The table includes 150,000 to 200,000 clones, over 65% detected once. This chain links TRBV6-6 with TRBJ1-1, with D tentatively TRBD1 (5 bases). Specimen: PBMCs. The clonotype was recovered from a man between 40 and 49 years old in good health and CMV-seropositive. The CDR3 nucleotides are TGTGCCAGCAGTTACTCTCAGGGAACCACTGAAGCTTTCTTT. It is translated as CASSYSQGTTEAFF.